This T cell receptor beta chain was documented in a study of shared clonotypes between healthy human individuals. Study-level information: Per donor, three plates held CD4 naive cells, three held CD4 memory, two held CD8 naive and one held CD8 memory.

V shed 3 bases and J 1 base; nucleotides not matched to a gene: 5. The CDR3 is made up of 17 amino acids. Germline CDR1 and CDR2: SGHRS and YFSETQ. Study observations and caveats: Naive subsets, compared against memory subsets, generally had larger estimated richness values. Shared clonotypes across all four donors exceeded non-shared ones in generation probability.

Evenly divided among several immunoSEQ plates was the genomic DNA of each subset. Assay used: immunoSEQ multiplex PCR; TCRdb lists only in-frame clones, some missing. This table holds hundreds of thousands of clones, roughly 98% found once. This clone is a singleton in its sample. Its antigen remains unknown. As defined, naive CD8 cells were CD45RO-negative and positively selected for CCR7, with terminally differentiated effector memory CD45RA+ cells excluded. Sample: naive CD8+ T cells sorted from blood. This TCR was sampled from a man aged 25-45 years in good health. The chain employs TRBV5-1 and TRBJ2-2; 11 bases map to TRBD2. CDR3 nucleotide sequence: TGCGCCAGCAGCTCGGGACTAGCGGACTGGAACACCGGGGAGCTGTTTTTT. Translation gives CASSSGLADWNTGELFF. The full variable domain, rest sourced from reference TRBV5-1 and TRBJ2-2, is KAGVTQTPRYLIKTRGQQVTLSCSPISGHRSVSWYQQTPGQGLQFLFEYFSETQRNKGNFPGRFSGRQFSNSRSEMNVSTLELGDSALYLCASSSGLADWNTGELFFGEGSRLTVL.